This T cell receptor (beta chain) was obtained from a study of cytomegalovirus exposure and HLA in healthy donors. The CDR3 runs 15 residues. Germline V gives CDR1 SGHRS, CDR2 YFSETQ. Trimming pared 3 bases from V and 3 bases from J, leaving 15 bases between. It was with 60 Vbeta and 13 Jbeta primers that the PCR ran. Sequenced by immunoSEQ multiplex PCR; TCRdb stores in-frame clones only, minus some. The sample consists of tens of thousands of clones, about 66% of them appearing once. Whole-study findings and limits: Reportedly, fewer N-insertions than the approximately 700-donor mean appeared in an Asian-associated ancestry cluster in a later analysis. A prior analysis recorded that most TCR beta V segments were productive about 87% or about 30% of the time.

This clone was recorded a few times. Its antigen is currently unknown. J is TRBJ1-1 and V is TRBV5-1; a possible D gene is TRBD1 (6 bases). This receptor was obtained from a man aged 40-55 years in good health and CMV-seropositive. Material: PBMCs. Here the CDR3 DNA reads TGCGCCAGCAGCTGGGAGGGGGGAGCGGACACTGAAGCTTTCTTT. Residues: CASSWEGGADTEAFF.